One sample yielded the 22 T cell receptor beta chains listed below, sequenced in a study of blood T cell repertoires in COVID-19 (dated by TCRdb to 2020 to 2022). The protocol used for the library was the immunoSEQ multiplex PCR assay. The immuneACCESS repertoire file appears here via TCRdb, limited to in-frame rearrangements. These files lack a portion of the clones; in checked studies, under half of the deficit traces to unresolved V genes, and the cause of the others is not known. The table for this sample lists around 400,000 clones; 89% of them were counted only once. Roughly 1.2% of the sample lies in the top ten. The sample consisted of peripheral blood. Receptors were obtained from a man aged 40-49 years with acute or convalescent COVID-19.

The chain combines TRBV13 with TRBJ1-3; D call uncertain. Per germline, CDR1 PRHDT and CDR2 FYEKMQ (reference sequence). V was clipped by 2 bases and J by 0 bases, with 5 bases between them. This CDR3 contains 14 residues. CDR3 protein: CASSLLFSGNTIYF. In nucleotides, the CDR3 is TGTGCCAGCAGCTTACTTTTCTCTGGAAACACCATATATTTT.

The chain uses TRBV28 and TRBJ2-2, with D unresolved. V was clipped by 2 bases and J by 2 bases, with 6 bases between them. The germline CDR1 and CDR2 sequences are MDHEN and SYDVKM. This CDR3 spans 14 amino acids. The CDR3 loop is CASSLSHNTGELFF. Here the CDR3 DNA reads TGTGCCAGCAGTTTAAGCCACAACACCGGGGAGCTGTTTTTT. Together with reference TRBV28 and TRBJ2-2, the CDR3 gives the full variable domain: DVKVTQSSRYLVKRTGEKVFLECVQDMDHENMFWYRQDPGLGLRLIYFSYDVKMKEKGDIPEGYSVSREKKERFSLILESASTNQTSMYLCASSLSHNTGELFFGEGSRLTVL.

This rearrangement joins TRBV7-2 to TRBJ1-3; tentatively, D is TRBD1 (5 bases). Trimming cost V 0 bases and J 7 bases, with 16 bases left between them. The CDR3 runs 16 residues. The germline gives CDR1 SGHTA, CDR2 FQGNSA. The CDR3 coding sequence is TGTGCCAGCAGCTTAGCGGGTCGGGGGACGGGGAACACCATATATTTT. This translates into CASSLAGRGTGNTIYF.

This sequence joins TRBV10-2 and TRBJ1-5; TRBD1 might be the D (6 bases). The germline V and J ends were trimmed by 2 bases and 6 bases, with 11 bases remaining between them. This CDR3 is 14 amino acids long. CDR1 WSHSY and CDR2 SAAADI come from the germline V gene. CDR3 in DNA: TGCGCCAGCAGTGAGACAGGGAAGAGTCAGCCCCAGCATTTT. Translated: CASSETGKSQPQHF.

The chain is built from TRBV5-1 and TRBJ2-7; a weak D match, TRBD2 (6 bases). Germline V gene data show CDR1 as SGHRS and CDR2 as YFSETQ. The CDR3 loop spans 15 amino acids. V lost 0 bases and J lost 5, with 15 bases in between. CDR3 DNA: TGCGCCAGCAGCTTGGCCGGACGGGAGAGTGACGAGCAGTACTTC. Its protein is CASSLAGRESDEQYF.

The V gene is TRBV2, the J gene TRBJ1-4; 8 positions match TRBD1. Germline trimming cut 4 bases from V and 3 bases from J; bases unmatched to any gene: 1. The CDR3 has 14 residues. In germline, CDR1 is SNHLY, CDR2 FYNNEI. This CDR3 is CASSGQGSNEKLFF. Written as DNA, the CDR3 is TGTGCCAGCAGTGGACAGGGGTCTAATGAAAAACTGTTTTTT.

CDR3 sequence: CASSQGSTSGTYEQYF. CDR3 in DNA: TGTGCCAGCAGCCAGGGATCGACTAGCGGAACCTACGAGCAGTACTTC. The gene calls are TRBV3-1 (or the pseudogene TRBV3-2) and TRBJ2-7, with 9 bases that match TRBD2. Germline-derived CDR1 and CDR2 are LGHDT and YNNKEL (reference sequence). The CDR3 has 16 residues. V dropped 3 bases and J dropped 2; count of bases not matched to a gene: 8.

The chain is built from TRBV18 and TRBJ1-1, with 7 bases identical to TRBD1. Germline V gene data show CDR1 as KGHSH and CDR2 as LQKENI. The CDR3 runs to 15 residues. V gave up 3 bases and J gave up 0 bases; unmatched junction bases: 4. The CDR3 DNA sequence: TGTGCCAGCTCACCCCAAACAGGGGTGAACACTGAAGCTTTCTTT. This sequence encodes CASSPQTGVNTEAFF.

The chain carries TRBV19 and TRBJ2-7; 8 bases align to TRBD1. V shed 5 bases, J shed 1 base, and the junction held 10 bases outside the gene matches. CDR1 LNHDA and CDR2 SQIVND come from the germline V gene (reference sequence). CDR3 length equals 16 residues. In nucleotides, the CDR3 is TGTGCCAGTAGTCCAATCTCCGGGACAGGATCCTACGAGCAGTACTTC. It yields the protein CASSPISGTGSYEQYF. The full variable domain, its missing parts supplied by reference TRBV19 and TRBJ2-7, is DGGITQSPKYLFRKEGQNVTLSCEQNLNHDAMYWYRQDPGQGLRLIYYSQIVNDFQKGDIAEGYSVSREKKESFPLTVTSAQKNPTAFYLCASSPISGTGSYEQYFGPGTRLTVT.

CDR3 nucleotides: TGCGCCAGCAGCCTATCTTCGGGAGTGCGGGAGCAGTTCTTC. It is translated as CASSLSSGVREQFF. The V gene is TRBV5-1, the J gene TRBJ2-1, with a weak D call TRBD2 (6 bases). Between the trimmed V and J ends, which lost 4 bases and 10 bases, there was a span of 18 bases. CDR3 length: 14 residues. The germline gives CDR1 SGHRS, CDR2 YFSETQ.

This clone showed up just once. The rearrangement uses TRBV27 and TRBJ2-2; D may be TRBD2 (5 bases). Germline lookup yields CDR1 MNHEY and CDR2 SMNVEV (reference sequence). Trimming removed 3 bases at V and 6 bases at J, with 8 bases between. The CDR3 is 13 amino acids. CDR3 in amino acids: CASSFGLAGELFF. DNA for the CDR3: TGTGCCAGCAGTTTCGGACTTGCCGGGGAGCTGTTTTTT.

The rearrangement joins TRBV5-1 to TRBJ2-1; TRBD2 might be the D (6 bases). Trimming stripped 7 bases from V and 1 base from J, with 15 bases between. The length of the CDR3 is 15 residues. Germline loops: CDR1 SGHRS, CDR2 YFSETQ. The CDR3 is CASCGDPGSYNEQFF. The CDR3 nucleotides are TGCGCCAGCTGCGGGGACCCGGGGTCCTACAATGAGCAGTTCTTC.

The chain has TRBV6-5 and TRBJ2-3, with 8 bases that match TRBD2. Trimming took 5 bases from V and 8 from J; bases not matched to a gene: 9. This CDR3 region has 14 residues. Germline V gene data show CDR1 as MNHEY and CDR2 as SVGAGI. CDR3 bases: TGTGCCAGCAGTCTTGGACACGGGAGGGGTACGCAGTATTTT. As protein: CASSLGHGRGTQYF.

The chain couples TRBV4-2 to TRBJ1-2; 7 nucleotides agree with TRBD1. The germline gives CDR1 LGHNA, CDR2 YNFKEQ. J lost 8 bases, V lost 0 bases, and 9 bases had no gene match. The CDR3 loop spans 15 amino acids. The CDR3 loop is CASSQDLRQGYGYTF. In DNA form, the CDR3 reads TGTGCCAGCAGCCAAGACTTGCGACAGGGTTACGGCTACACCTTC.

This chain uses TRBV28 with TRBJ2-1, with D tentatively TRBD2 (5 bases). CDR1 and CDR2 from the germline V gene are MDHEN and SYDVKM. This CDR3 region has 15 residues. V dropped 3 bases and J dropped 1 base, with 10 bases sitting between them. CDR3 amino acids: CASSLPSKSYNEQFF. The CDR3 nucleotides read TGTGCCAGCAGTTTGCCTAGCAAATCCTACAATGAGCAGTTCTTC.

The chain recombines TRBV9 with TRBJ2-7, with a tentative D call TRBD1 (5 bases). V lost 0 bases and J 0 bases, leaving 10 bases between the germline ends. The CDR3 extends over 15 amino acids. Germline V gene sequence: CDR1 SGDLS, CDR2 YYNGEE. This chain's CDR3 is CASSVGWGSSYEQYF. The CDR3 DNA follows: TGTGCCAGCAGCGTAGGGTGGGGCAGCTCCTACGAGCAGTACTTC.

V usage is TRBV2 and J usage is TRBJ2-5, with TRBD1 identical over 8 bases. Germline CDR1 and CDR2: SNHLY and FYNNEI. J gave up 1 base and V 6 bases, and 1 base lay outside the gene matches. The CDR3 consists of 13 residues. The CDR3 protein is CASRDRAQETQYF. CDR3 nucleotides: TGTGCCAGCAGGGACAGGGCCCAAGAGACCCAGTACTTC.

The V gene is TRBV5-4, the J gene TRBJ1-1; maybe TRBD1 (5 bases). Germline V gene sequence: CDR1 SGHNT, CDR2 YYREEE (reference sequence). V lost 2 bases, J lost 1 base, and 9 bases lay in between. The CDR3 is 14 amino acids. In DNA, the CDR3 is TGTGCCAGCAGCTTCAGGGTGAAGAACACTGAAGCTTTCTTT. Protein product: CASSFRVKNTEAFF.

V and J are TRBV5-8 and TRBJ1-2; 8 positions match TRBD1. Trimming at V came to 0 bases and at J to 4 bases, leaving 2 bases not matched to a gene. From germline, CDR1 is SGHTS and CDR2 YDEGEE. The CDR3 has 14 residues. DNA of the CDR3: TGTGCCAGCAGCTTGGTGGGACAGGTCTATGGCTACACCTTC. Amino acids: CASSLVGQVYGYTF.

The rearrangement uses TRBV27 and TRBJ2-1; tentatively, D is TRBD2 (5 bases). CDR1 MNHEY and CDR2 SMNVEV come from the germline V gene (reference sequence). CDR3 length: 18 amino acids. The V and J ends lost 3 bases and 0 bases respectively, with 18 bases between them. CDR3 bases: TGTGCCAGCAGTTTCAGGTGGTTGGCGGGTCGCTCCTACAATGAGCAGTTCTTC. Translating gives CASSFRWLAGRSYNEQFF.

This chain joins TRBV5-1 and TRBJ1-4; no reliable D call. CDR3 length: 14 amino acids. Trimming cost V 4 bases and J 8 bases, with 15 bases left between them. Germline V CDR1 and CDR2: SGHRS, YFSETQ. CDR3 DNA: TGCGCCAGCAGCCCTTATCGCGGAGGGGAAAAACTGTTTTTT. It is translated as CASSPYRGGEKLFF.

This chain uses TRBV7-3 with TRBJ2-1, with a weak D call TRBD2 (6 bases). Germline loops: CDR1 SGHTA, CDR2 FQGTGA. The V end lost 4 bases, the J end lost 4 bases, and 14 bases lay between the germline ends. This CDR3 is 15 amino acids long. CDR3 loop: CASSSGPAGYNEQFF. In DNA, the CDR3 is TGTGCCAGCAGCTCAGGCCCGGCGGGATACAATGAGCAGTTCTTC.